This note documents a single T cell receptor beta chain sequence. The source of the sample is a study of blood T cell repertoires in COVID-19. In the study overall: The United States, Italy and Spain supplied acute and convalescent COVID-19 samples. PBMCs, B-cell-depleted T cells, or T cells were the source of the cDNA or gDNA that made up the material.

Original methodology: Estimation of nucleated cell counts was performed using reference gene primer amplification. Sequencing was performed with immunoSEQ multiplex PCR; in TCRdb, only in-frame clones are kept and a portion is missing. V and J calls and clone size follow that table, whereas D and trimming were derived from the DNA. The sample holds tens of thousands of clones, roughly 73% seen once. The germline CDR1 and CDR2 sequences are MDHEN and SYDVKM. The CDR3 is 14 amino acids. Trimming took 5 bases from V and 7 from J, leaving 18 bases between them. The source of this sequence is a human donor in a cohort sampled during active COVID-19. The sequenced sample was peripheral blood. This chain joins TRBV28 and TRBJ2-7; D is possibly TRBD2 (5 bases). DNA for the CDR3: TGTGCCAGCAGTGCGAAGTATAGAGGGCGGGAGCAGTACTTC. Translated, it gives CASSAKYRGREQYF.